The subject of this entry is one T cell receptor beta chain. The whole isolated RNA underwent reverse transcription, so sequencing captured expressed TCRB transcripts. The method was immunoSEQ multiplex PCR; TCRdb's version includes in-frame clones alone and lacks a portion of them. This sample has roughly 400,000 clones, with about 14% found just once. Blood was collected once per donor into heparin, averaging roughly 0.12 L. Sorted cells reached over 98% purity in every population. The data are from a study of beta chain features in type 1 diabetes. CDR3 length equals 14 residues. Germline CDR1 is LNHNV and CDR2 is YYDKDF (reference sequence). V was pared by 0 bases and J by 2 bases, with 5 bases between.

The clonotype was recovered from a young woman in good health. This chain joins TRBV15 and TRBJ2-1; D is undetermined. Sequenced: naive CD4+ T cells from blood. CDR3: CATSREGTYNEQFF. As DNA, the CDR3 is TGTGCCACCAGCAGAGAGGGCACCTACAATGAGCAGTTCTTC.